The T cell receptor (beta chain) under discussion was sequenced for a study of blood T cell repertoires in COVID-19. In the study overall: Sites in the United States, Italy and Spain provided acute and convalescent COVID-19 samples. The cDNA or gDNA used as material had been derived from T cells, B-cell-depleted T cells, or PBMCs.

Per the original data handling: Cell counts per sample came from amplifying reference gene primers. Sequenced by immunoSEQ multiplex PCR; TCRdb stores in-frame clones only, minus some. V and J calls and clone size are as listed in that table; D and trimming were resolved from the DNA. The table lists approximately 210,000 clones, roughly 81% of them singletons, with 4% to 6% in the top ten. Germline-derived CDR1 and CDR2 are MGHRA and YSYEKL. The CDR3 length is 15 residues. V lost 0 bases to trimming and J lost 8 bases, with 11 bases between them. Sequencing used peripheral blood. This TCR derives from a woman between 65 and 79 years old with active or convalescent COVID-19. The rearrangement links TRBV4-1 to TRBJ1-6, with D possibly being TRBD1 (5 bases). CDR3 DNA sequence: TGCGCCAGCAGCCAAGAAGTGACGGGGGATTCACCCCTCCACTTT. Translation: CASSQEVTGDSPLHF.